This record looks at one T cell receptor (beta chain) sequence and its context. The antigen it recognizes is unknown. No base quality values were provided; no much bigger clone lies one nucleotide off. The record originates from a study of T cell responses to AZD1222 COVID-19 vaccine (dated by TCRdb to the early 2020s). Background on the whole study: AZD1222 recipients whose second dose came at about 4 weeks and those whose second dose came at about 12 weeks were combined into one group, since spike-specific TCR depth and breadth did not differ between the two schedules. TCR sequencing covered 230 to 250 trial participants: roughly 200 given two doses of AZD1222 and about 26 given two doses of MenACWY control vaccine. Trial participants were enrolled by age into 18-55, 56-69 and 70-plus year subgroups, with 148, 28 and 57 TCR-sequenced participants respectively. Overall study outcomes, separate from this receptor: Participants were mostly white British, with more females than males. The authors suggested clonal diversity may have been underestimated. A significant rise in spike-specific TCR breadth and depth was observed after two AZD1222 doses relative to day 0 and relative to MenACWY recipients. Conclusions about previously exposed vaccinees are limited because only 5 or 6 AZD1222 recipients were SARS-CoV-2 seropositive at baseline. CD4 TCRs associated with the vaccine covered the entire spike protein, and the dominant responses were in regions 160-218 and 743-854. Epitopes outside the regions mutated in the B.1.351 and B.1.1.7 variants were reportedly recognized by nearly half of the unique spike-specific TCRs. Because no samples from the day 14 peak response were available, repertoires could be characterized only after the peak T cell response. In the small 56-69-year group, the increase in depth fell short of significance, most likely because of low power.

Per the germline V gene, SGHRS is the CDR1 and YFSETQ is the CDR2. The trim is 8 bases for V and 1 base for J, with a gap of 12 bases between the germline ends. Including the terminal cysteine and phenylalanine, the CDR3 comprises 13 residues. This entry keeps only the CDR3 DNA: 39 bases, framed from base 1. The CDR3 regions of human TCRbeta chains were analyzed by immunosequencing. The study's own analysis went as follows. TCRs in the repertoires were compared against a reference library of SARS-CoV-2-specific TCRs that had been generated with the MIRA antigen-specificity platform. Breadth was defined as the fraction of unique TCRs that were SARS-CoV-2-associated. Depth was defined as the fraction of total T cells that were SARS-CoV-2-associated. Using the MIRA data, every spike-specific TCR was mapped to the spike region that the TCR reacted to and assigned to either a CD4 or a CD8 class. Log10-transformed breadth and depth values were compared by one-way ANOVA with Sidak's multiple comparisons tests. Not all clones reach the TCRdb copy of this immuneACCESS table, which keeps in-frame sequences only. Checked studies attribute under half of the gap to unresolved V genes and leave the rest unexplained. Clone size and the V and J calls come from that table; the DNA yielded D and trimming. Recorded for this sample are 150,000 to 200,000 clones; almost 95% of them occurred a single time. Roughly 9.2% of the sample is held by the ten biggest clonotypes.

The time point label, as the study defines it: baseline before first vaccination. Vaccinee samples were obtained from the UK trials COV001 and COV002, which included a single-blind randomized controlled phase 2/3 trial of AZD1222 (ChAdOx1 nCoV-19) in healthy adults. Trial participant PBMC samples were collected at day 0 and day 28 after the second dose for TCRbeta chain sequencing. The chain is assembled from TRBV5-1 and TRBJ2-5, with a weak D call of TRBD1 (7 bases match). The sequences come from peripheral blood, collected on day 0 of AZD1222 vaccination. This sequence was found in an adult in good health. The DNA sequence is given as TGCGCCAGTGCGGGACAGCCCCAAGAGACCCAGTACTTC. Translated, it gives CASAGQPQETQYF.